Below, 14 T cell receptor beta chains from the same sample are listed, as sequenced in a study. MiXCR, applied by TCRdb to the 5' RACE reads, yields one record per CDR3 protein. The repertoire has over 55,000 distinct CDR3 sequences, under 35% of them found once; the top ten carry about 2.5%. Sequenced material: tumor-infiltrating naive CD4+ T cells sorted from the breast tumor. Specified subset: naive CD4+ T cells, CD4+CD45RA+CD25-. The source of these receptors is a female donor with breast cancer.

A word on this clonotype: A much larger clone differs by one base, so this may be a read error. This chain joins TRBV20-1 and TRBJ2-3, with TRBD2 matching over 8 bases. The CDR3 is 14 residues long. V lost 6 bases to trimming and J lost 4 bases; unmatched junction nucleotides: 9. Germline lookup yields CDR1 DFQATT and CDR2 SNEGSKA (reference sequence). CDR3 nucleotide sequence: TGCAGTGCGGCAAGACTAGCGAGCTCAGATACGCAGTATTTT. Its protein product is CSAARLASSDTQYF.

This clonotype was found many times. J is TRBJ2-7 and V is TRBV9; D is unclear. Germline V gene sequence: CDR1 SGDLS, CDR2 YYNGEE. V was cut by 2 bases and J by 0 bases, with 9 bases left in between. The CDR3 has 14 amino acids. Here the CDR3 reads CASSVSTSSYEQYF. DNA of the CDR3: TGTGCCAGCAGCGTTAGTACCAGCTCCTACGAGCAGTACTTC.

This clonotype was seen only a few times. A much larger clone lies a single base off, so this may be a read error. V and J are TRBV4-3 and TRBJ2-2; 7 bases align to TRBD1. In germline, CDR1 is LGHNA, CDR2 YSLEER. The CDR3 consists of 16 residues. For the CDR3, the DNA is TGCGCCGGCAGCCAAGAGACAGGGTGGAACACCGGGGAGCTGTTTTTT. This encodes CAGSQETGWNTGELFF.

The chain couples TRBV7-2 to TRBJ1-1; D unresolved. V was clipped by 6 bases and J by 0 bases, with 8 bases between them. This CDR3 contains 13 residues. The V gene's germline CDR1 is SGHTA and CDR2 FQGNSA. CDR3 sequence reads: CASSYLLNTEAFF. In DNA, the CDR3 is TGTGCCAGCAGTTATCTACTGAACACTGAAGCTTTCTTT.

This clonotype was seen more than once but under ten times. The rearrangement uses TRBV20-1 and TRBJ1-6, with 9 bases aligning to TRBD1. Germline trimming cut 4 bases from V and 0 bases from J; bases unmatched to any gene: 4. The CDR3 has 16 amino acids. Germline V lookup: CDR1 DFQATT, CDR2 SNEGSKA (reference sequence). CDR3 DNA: TGCAGTGCTAAAGAGGACAGGGGCTCCTATAATTCACCCCTCCACTTT. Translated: CSAKEDRGSYNSPLHF.

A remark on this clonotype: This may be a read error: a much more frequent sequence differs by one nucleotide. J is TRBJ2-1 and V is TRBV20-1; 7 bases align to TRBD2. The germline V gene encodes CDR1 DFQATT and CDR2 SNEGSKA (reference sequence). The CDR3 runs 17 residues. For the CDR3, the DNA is TGCAGTGCTAGAGAGGGGTGGGAGGGCCTCTCCTACAATGAGCAGCTCTTC. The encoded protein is CSAREGWEGLSYNEQLF.

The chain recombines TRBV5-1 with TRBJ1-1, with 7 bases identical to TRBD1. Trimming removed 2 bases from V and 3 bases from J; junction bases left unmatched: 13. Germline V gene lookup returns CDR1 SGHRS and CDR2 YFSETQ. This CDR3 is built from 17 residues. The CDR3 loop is CASSFPTSRGKDTEAFF. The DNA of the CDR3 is TGCGCCAGCAGCTTCCCTACCTCCAGGGGGAAGGACACTGAAGCTTTCTTT. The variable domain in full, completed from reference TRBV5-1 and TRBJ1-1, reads KAGVTQTPRYLIKTRGQQVTLSCSPISGHRSVSWYQQTPGQGLQFLFEYFSETQRNKGNFPGRFSGRQFSNSRSEMNVSTLELGDSALYLCASSFPTSRGKDTEAFFGQGTRLTVV.

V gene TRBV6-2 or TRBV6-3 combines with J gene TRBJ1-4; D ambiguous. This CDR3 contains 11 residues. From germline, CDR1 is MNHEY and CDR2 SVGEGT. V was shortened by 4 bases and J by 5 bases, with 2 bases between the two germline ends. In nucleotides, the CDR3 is TGTGCCAGCAGTTCCAATGAAAAACTGTTTTTT. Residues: CASSSNEKLFF.

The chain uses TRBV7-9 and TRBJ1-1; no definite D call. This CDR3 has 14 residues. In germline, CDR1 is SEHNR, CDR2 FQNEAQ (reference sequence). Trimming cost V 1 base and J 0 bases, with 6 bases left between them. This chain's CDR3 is CASSLEGVNTEAFF. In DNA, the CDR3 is TGTGCCAGCAGCTTAGAGGGAGTGAACACTGAAGCTTTCTTT.

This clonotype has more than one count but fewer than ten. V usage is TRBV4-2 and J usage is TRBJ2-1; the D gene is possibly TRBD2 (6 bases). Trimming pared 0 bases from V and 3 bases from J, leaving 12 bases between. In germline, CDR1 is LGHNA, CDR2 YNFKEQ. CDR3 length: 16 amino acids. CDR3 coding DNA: TGTGCCAGCAGCCAAGAAGGTAGCGGCAACTACAATGAGCAGTTCTTC. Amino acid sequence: CASSQEGSGNYNEQFF.

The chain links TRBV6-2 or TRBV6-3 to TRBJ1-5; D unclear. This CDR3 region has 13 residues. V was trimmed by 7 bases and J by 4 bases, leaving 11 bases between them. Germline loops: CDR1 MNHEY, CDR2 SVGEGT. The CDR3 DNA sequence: TGTGCCAGCAAGCACGATTTAAATCAGCCCCAGCATTTT. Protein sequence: CASKHDLNQPQHF.

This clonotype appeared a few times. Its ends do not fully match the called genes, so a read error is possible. The CDR3 spells CGAPGQGVNYGYTF. In nucleotides, the CDR3 is TGCGGTGCTCCGGGACAGGGAGTCAACTATGGCTACACCTTC. This sequence joins TRBV20-1 and TRBJ1-2; the match to TRBD1 covers 9 bases. Germline CDR1 and CDR2: DFQATT and SNEGSKA (reference sequence). The CDR3 has 14 amino acids.

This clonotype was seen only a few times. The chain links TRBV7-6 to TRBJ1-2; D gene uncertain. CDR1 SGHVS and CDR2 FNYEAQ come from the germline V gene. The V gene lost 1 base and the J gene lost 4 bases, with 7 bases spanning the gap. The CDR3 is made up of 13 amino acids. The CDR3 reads CASSLGGFYGYTF. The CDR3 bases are TGTGCCAGCAGCTTAGGAGGTTTCTATGGCTACACCTTC.

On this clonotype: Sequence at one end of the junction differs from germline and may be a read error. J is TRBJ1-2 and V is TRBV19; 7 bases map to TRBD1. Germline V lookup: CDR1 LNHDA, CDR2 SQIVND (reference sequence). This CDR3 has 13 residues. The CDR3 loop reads CASSGQVSYGHTF. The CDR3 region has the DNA TGTGCCAGTAGTGGACAGGTTTCCTATGGCCACACCTTC.